The clone carrying this T cell receptor (beta chain) appeared a single time. Its antigen is unidentified. Surgery cases with the highest brain T cell transcript signatures were chosen for sequencing. At least one anti-epileptic drug was given before surgery. The table came from immunoSEQ multiplex PCR; TCRdb's copy has only in-frame clones and leaves some out. The sample comprises 60,000 to 65,000 clones, more than 95% of which are singletons, and roughly 0.38% rests with the top ten. This entry comes from a study of brain T cells in children with intractable seizures. General observations from the study: Viral specificity was inferred only from CDR3 similarity; HCMV serostatus was unknown. Absence of clones before surgery may stem from lower sequencing depth.

Germline values: CDR1 SNHLY, CDR2 FYNNEI. CDR3 length: 13 amino acids. The V end lost 6 bases, the J end lost 1 base, and 9 bases lay between the germline ends. V and J are TRBV2 and TRBJ2-5; D gene ambiguous. The sample in question was peripheral blood, obtained at surgery. The clonotype was recovered from a boy in the first two years of life with focal cortical dysplasia and intractable seizures. CDR3 loop: CASRISAQETQYF. In nucleotides, the CDR3 is TGTGCCAGCAGGATAAGCGCCCAAGAGACCCAGTACTTC.